This TCR beta chain was sequenced in a study of technical replicates of blood from a few donors. The junction had 7 bases not matched to a gene; V was cut back by 1 base and J by 6 bases. Germline V gene lookup returns CDR1 LGHNA and CDR2 YSLEER. The CDR3 runs 16 residues. Sequencing used immunoSEQ multiplex PCR; TCRdb keeps in-frame clones, though not all of them. Here the sample spans 45,000 to 65,000 clones, 90% to 95% being singletons. The receptor's source is a human donor in good health. Some clones in this sample may be carry-over from other donors' samples. Input material: PBMCs. The rearrangement uses TRBV4-3 and TRBJ1-5; 9 bases line up with TRBD1. The CDR3 DNA reads as TGCGCCAGCAGCCAAGGGGCAGGGACAGGGAGTCAGCCCCAGCATTTT. It codes for CASSQGAGTGSQPQHF.